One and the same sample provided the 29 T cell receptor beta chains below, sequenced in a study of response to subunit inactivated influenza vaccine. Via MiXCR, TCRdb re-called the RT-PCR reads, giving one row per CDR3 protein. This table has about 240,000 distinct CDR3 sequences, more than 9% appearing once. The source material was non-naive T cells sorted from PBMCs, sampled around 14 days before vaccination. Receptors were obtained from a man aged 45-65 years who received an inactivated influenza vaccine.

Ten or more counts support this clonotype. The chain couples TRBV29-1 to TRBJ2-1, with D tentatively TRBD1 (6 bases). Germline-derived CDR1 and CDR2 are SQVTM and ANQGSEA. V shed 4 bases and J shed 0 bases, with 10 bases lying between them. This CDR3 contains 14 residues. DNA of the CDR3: TGCAGCGTTGGAGGGGGTAGCTCCTACAATGAGCAGTTCTTC. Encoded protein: CSVGGGSSYNEQFF.

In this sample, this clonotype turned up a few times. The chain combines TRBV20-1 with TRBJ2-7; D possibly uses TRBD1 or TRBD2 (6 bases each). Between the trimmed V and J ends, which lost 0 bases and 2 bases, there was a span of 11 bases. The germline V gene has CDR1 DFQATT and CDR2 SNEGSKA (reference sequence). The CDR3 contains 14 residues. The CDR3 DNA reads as TGCAGTGCTAGAGATCTTAGGGGGGCCTACGAGCAGTACTTC. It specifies CSARDLRGAYEQYF.

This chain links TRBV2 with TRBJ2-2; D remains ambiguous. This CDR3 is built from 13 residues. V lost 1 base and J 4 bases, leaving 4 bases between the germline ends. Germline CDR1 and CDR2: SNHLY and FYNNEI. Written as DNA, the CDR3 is TGTGCCAGCAGTGAAGGGGGCACCGGGGAGCTGTTTTTT. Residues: CASSEGGTGELFF.

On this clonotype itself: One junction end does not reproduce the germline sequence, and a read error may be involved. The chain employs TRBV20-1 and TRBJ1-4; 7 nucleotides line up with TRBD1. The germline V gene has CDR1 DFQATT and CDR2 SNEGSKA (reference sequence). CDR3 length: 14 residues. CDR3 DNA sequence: TGCAGTGCTAGAGACGACAGGGTTAACGAAAAACTGCTTTTT. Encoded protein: CSARDDRVNEKLLF.

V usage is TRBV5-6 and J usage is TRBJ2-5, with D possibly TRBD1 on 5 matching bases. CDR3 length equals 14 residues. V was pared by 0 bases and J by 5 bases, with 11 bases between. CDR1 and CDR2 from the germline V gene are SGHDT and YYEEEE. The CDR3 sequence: CASSLGGLGETQYF. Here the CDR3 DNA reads TGTGCCAGCAGCTTGGGGGGCCTGGGGGAGACCCAGTACTTC.

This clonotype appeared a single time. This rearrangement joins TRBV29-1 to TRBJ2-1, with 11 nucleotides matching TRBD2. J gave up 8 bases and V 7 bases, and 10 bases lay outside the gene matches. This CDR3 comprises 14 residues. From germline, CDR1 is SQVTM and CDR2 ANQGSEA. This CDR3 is CSGGSGRVGDEQFF. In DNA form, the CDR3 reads TGCAGCGGGGGTAGCGGGAGGGTCGGCGATGAGCAGTTCTTC.

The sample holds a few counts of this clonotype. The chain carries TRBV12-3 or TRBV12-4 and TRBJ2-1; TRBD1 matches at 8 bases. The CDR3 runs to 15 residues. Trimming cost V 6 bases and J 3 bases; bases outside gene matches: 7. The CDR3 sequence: CASSPTGGIYNEQFF. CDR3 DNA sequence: TGTGCCAGCAGCCCCACAGGGGGAATCTACAATGAGCAGTTCTTC.

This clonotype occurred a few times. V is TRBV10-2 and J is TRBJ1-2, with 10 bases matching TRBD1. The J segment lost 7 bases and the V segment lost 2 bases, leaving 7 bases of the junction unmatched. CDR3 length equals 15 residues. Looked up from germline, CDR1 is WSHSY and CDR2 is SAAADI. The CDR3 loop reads CASSERRQGAGGYTF. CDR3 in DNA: TGCGCCAGCAGTGAGCGAAGACAGGGGGCAGGTGGCTACACCTTC.

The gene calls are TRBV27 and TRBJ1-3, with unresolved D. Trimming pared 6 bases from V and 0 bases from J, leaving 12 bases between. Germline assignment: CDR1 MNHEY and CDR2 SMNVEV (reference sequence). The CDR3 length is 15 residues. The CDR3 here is CASSPGWVSGNTIYF. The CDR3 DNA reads TGTGCCAGCAGCCCGGGGTGGGTCTCTGGAAACACCATATATTTT.

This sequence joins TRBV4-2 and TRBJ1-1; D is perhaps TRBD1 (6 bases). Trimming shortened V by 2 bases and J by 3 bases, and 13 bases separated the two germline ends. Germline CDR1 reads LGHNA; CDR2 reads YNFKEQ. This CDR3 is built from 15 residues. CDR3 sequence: CASSQRRGGDTEAFF. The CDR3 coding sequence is TGTGCCAGCAGCCAAAGGCGTGGGGGCGACACTGAAGCTTTCTTT.

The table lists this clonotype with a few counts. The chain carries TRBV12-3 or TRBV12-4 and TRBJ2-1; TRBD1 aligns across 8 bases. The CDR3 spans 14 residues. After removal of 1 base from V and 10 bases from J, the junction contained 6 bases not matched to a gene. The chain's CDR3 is CASSLGTGFGEQFF. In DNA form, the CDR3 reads TGTGCCAGCAGTTTAGGGACAGGGTTTGGGGAGCAGTTCTTC.

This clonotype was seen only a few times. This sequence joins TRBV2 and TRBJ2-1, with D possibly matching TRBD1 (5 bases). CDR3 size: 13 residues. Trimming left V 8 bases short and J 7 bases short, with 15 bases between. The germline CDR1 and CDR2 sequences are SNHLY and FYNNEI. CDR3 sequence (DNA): TGTGCCAGCTACCTGGGCAGGGCGAATGAGCAGTTCTTC. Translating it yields CASYLGRANEQFF.

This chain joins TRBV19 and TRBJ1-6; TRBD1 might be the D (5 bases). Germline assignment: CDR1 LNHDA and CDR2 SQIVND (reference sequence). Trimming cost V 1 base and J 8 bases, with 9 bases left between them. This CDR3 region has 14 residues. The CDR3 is CASSIGGGDSPLHF. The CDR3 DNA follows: TGTGCCAGTAGTATAGGCGGAGGGGATTCACCCCTCCACTTT.

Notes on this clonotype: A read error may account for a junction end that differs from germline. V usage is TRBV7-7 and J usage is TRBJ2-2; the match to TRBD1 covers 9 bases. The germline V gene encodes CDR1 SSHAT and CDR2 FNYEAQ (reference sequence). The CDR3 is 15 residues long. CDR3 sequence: CASSSQGANTGELFF. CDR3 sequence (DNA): TGTGCTAGCAGCTCACAGGGGGCCAACACCGGGGAGCTGTTTTTT.

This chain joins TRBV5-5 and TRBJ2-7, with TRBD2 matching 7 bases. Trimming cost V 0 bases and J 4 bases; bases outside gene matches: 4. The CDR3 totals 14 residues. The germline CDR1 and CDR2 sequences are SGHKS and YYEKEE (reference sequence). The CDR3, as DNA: TGTGCCAGCAGCTTGGGGCTAGCGGAATACGAGCAGTACTTC. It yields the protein CASSLGLAEYEQYF.

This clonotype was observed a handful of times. The CDR3 DNA follows: TGCAGCGTTGGTGGTCCCGGCCAGCCCCAGCATTTT. Encoded protein: CSVGGPGQPQHF. This rearrangement joins TRBV29-1 to TRBJ1-5; D is unclear. The CDR3 has 12 residues. Per germline, CDR1 SQVTM and CDR2 ANQGSEA. V lost 4 bases, J lost 7 bases, and 11 bases lay in between.

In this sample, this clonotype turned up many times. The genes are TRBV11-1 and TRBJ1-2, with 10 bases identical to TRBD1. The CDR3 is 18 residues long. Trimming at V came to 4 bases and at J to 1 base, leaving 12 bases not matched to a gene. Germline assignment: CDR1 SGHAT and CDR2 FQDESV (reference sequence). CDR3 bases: TGTGCCAGCAGCTCTTACTCACTCGGGACAGGGGTTAACTATGGCTACACCTTC. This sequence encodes CASSSYSLGTGVNYGYTF.

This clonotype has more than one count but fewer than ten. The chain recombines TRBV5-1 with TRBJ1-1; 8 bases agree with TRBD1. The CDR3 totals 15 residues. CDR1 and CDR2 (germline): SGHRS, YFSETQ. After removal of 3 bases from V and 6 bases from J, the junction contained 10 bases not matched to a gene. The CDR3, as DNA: TGCGCCAGCAGCTCAAACCCAGGGGGCGAGGCTGAAGCTTTCTTT. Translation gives CASSSNPGGEAEAFF.

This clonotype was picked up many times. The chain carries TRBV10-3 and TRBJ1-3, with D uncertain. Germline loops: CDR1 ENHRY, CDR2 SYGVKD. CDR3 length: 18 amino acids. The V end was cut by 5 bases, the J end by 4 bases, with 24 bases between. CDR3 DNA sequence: TGTGCCATCAGTTTGGATGGGAGGGCTCGGACCTCGGGAAACACCATATATTTT. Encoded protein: CAISLDGRARTSGNTIYF.

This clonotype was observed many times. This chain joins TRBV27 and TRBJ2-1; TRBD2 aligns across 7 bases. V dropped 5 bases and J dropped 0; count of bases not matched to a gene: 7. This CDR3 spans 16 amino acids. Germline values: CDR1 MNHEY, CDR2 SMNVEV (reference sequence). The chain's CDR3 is CASSPLGGSSYNEQFF. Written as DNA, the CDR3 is TGTGCCAGCAGTCCATTGGGCGGGAGCTCCTACAATGAGCAGTTCTTC.

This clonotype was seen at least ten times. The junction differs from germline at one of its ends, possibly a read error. The CDR3 loop reads CASTLSTGANTGELFF. The CDR3 DNA reads as TGTGCCAGCACCTTATCGACAGGGGCGAACACCGGGGAGCTGTTTTTT. This rearrangement joins TRBV7-9 to TRBJ2-2; TRBD1 matches 8 bases. The CDR3 length is 16 residues. CDR1 SEHNR and CDR2 FQNEAQ come from the germline V gene (reference sequence).

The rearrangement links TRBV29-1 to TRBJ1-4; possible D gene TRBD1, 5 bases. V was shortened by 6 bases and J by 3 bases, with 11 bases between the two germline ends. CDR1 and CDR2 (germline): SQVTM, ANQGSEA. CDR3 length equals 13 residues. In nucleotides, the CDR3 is TGCAGCGTGAGGGGTGGGTCTAATGAAAAACTGTTTTTT. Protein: CSVRGGSNEKLFF.

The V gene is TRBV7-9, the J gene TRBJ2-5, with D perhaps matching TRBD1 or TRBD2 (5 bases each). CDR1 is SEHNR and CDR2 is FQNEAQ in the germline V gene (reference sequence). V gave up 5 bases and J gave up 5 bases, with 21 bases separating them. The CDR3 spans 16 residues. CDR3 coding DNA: TGTGCCAGCAGCATGTGGTACCCCGAGGGGCCTGAGACCCAGTACTTC. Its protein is CASSMWYPEGPETQYF.

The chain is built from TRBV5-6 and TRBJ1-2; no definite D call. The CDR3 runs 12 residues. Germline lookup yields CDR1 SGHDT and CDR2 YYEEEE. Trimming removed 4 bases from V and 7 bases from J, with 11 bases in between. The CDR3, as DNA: TGTGCCAGCAGCCGAAGGTCTCGTGGCTACACCTTC. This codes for CASSRRSRGYTF. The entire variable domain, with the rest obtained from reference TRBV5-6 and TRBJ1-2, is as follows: DAGVTQSPTHLIKTRGQQVTLRCSPKSGHDTVSWYQQALGQGPQFIFQYYEEEERQRGNFPDRFSGHQFPNYSSELNVNALLLGDSALYLCASSRRSRGYTFGSGTRLTVV.

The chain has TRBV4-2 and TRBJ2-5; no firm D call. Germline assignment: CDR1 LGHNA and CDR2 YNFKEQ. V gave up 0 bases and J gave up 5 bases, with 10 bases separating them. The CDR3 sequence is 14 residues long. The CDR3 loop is CASSQEARSETQYF. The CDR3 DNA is TGTGCCAGCAGCCAAGAAGCTAGGTCGGAGACCCAGTACTTC.

DNA of the CDR3: TGTGCCAGCTCACCACAGAGACTAGCGGGAGGATGGACAGATACGCAGTATTTT. Translating gives CASSPQRLAGGWTDTQYF. J is TRBJ2-3 and V is TRBV18, with 13 positions matching TRBD2. The junction had 7 bases not matched to a gene; V was cut back by 1 base and J by 3 bases. This CDR3 comprises 18 residues. CDR1 is KGHSH, CDR2 LQKENI, per germline.

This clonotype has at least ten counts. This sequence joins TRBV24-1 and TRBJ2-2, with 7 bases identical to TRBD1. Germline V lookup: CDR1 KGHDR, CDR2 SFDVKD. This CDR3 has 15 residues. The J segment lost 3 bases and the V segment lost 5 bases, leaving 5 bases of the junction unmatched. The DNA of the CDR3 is TGTGCCACCAGTGTTGCGACAGGGTACACCGGGGAGCTGTTTTTT. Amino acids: CATSVATGYTGELFF.

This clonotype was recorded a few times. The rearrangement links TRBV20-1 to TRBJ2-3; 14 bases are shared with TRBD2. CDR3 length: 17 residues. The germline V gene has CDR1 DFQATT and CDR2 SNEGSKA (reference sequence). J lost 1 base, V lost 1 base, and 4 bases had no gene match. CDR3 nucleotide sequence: TGCAGTGCTAGAGGACTAGCGGGAGGGCTCGGCACAGATACGCAGTATTTT. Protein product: CSARGLAGGLGTDTQYF.

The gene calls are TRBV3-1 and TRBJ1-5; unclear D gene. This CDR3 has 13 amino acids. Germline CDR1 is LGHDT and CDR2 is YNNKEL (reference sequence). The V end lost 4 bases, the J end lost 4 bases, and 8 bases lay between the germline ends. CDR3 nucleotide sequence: TGTGCCAGCAGCCCACTGGGAAATCAGCCCCAGCATTTT. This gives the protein CASSPLGNQPQHF.